The 8 T cell receptor beta chains below come from one sample, sequenced in a study of T cells in Graves' hyperthyroidism and ophthalmopathy. TCR beta CDR3 regions were amplified from RNA. The HTBI primer set served for first-round RT-PCR of the TCR CDR3. Each CDR3 protein gets one entry after TCRdb re-called the multiplex PCR reads with MiXCR. The sample has 480,000 or so distinct CDR3 sequences, approximately 15% seen once. Sequenced input: blood. These receptors were collected from a woman between 18 and 29 years old with Graves' hyperthyroidism.

This clonotype was observed many times. This chain uses TRBV11-2 with TRBJ2-7; D gene unclear. CDR1 SGHAT and CDR2 FQNNGV come from the germline V gene. The CDR3 is 14 residues long. V lost 2 bases and J lost 3, with 11 bases in between. Here the CDR3 DNA reads TGTGCCAGCAGCTTACCCCCCACGCGCTACGAGCAGTACTTC. Translation: CASSLPPTRYEQYF.

This clonotype was seen many times. One end of the junction fails to match germline, which may point to a read error. V is TRBV29-1 and J is TRBJ1-1, with D maybe TRBD1 (5 bases). This CDR3 is built from 13 residues. Germline CDR1 reads SQVTM; CDR2 reads ANQGSEA. CDR3 DNA sequence: TGCAGCGTGGAAGACTCGGGACGGCTTGAAGCTTTCTTT. Residues: CSVEDSGRLEAFF.

J is TRBJ1-1 and V is TRBV18; a weak D match, TRBD1 (5 bases). V was shortened by 11 bases and J by 0 bases, with 10 bases between the two germline ends. This CDR3 spans 12 amino acids. CDR1 KGHSH and CDR2 LQKENI come from the germline V gene. CDR3 region: CAVSGVNTEAFF. CDR3 in DNA: TGTGCCGTCTCGGGGGTGAACACTGAAGCTTTCTTT.

This clonotype has just a few counts. V is TRBV7-3 and J is TRBJ2-3; D remains ambiguous. Germline V gene data show CDR1 as SGHTA and CDR2 as FQGTGA. Trimming pared 2 bases from V and 12 bases from J, leaving 21 bases between. This CDR3 spans 15 amino acids. Written as DNA, the CDR3 is TGTGCCAGCAGCTTATATCCCCAAGCGCGGATAGACCAGTATTTT. Amino acids: CASSLYPQARIDQYF.

This chain joins TRBV9 and TRBJ1-3; TRBD1 aligns across 7 bases. The V segment lost 3 bases and the J segment 3 bases; nucleotides outside the gene matches: 6. Germline values: CDR1 SGDLS, CDR2 YYNGEE. The CDR3 has 15 residues. For the CDR3, the DNA is TGTGCCAGCAGCGGGCACAGGGGAGGTGGAAACACCATATATTTT. As protein: CASSGHRGGGNTIYF.

The rearrangement uses TRBV19 and TRBJ1-3; D not certain. With 7 bases removed from V and 0 bases from J, the gap between germline ends came to 16 bases. Germline loops: CDR1 LNHDA, CDR2 SQIVND (reference sequence). The CDR3 is 16 residues long. The chain's CDR3 is CASIGRGGPSGNTIYF. DNA of the CDR3: TGTGCCAGTATAGGCCGGGGAGGTCCCTCTGGAAACACCATATATTTT. Full variable domain (outside the CDR3, taken from reference TRBV19 and TRBJ1-3): DGGITQSPKYLFRKEGQNVTLSCEQNLNHDAMYWYRQDPGQGLRLIYYSQIVNDFQKGDIAEGYSVSREKKESFPLTVTSAQKNPTAFYLCASIGRGGPSGNTIYFGEGSWLTVV.

In its sample, this clonotype was seen once. It may be a read error: a sequence one base away is much more abundant. This CDR3 is missing its conserved last phenylalanine or tryptophan, likely due to a read error. The chain uses TRBV6-1 and TRBJ2-1; the match to TRBD2 covers 14 bases. The germline gives CDR1 MNHNS, CDR2 SASEGT. The V gene end was trimmed by 3 bases and the J gene end by 2 bases; junction bases not matched to a gene: 0. The CDR3 length is 16 residues. The CDR3 DNA is TGTGCCAGCAGTGAGGGACTAGCGGGGGCCTACAATGAGCAGTTCCTC. Translating it yields CASSEGLAGAYNEQFL.

In its sample, this clonotype was seen many times. The chain links TRBV11-3 to TRBJ2-7, with 7 bases aligning to TRBD2. V gave up 2 bases and J gave up 9 bases; unmatched junction bases: 7. CDR1 and CDR2 from the germline V gene are SGHNT and YENEEA. This CDR3 has 13 residues. The CDR3 DNA sequence: TGTGCCAGCAGCTTAAACCTAGCGGAGCCGCAGTACTTC. Translated: CASSLNLAEPQYF.